The 17 T cell receptor beta chains presented below share a single source sample, sequenced in a study of cytomegalovirus exposure and HLA in healthy donors. Both 60 Vbeta primers and 13 Jbeta primers went into the PCR. Sequenced by immunoSEQ multiplex PCR; TCRdb stores in-frame clones only, minus some. Among roughly 82,000 clones listed, 72% were seen once. The specimen was PBMCs. The origin of the receptors is a woman aged 40 to 50 in good health and CMV-seropositive.

The chain employs TRBV28 and TRBJ2-5; the D gene is possibly TRBD2 (5 bases). The CDR3 contains 13 residues. The germline gives CDR1 MDHEN, CDR2 SYDVKM. The V and J ends lost 3 bases and 9 bases respectively, with 14 bases between them. DNA for the CDR3: TGTGCCAGCAGTTTGTCAGGAGGAGTGCCCCAGTACTTC. The encoded protein is CASSLSGGVPQYF.

The sample holds a few counts of this clone. A read error may explain this, as a much larger clone is one base away. This sequence joins TRBV6-5 and TRBJ2-7; D is unresolved. Per the germline V gene, CDR1 is MNHEY and CDR2 is SVGAGI. The CDR3 extends over 11 amino acids. V was cut by 4 bases and J by 3 bases, with 4 bases left in between. The CDR3 DNA reads TGTGCCAGCAGTTCTATCTACGAGCAGTACTTC. It codes for CASSSIYEQYF.

This chain uses TRBV4-1 with TRBJ2-2; 7 bases match TRBD1. The germline V gene encodes CDR1 MGHRA and CDR2 YSYEKL. The CDR3 length is 18 residues. Trimming at V came to 1 base and at J to 0 bases, leaving 8 bases not matched to a gene. In DNA, the CDR3 is TGCGCCAGCAGCCAAGGCCCCGGACAGGAGCCGAACACCGGGGAGCTGTTTTTT. Translation: CASSQGPGQEPNTGELFF.

This clone has only a few counts. This chain connects TRBV11-2 to TRBJ2-5; 7 bases agree with TRBD2. Looked up from germline, CDR1 is SGHAT and CDR2 is FQNNGV. The CDR3 consists of 16 residues. The ends lost 1 base at V and 2 bases at J; junction bases unmatched: 7. The CDR3 loop is CASSLVELARQETQYF. In nucleotides, the CDR3 is TGTGCCAGCAGCTTAGTTGAACTAGCGAGGCAAGAGACCCAGTACTTC.

V is TRBV6-1 and J is TRBJ2-7, with D possibly TRBD2 on 6 matching bases. Trimming removed 6 bases at V and 3 bases at J, with 9 bases between. Germline loops: CDR1 MNHNS, CDR2 SASEGT. The CDR3 length is 12 residues. The CDR3 coding sequence is TGTGCCAGCAGCCCGGACTACTACGAGCAGTACTTC. Protein product: CASSPDYYEQYF.

Comments on this clone: Within the sample, other DNA sequences also encode this same CDR3. This sequence joins TRBV28 and TRBJ1-2; D remains ambiguous. The CDR3 runs 12 residues. The germline V gene encodes CDR1 MDHEN and CDR2 SYDVKM. The V end lost 6 bases, the J end lost 2 bases, and 7 bases lay between the germline ends. CDR3 amino acids: CASSPVNYGYTF. The CDR3 region has the DNA TGTGCCAGCAGCCCAGTAAACTATGGCTACACCTTC.

The chain is built from TRBV5-1 and TRBJ2-7; TRBD2 matches 14 bases. The CDR3 loop spans 17 amino acids. Germline assignment: CDR1 SGHRS and CDR2 YFSETQ. The junction had 4 bases not matched to a gene; V was cut back by 1 base and J by 1 base. CDR3 bases: TGCGCCAGCAGCTTGAGGACTAGCGGGGGGCGATCCTACGAGCAGTACTTC. Translated, it gives CASSLRTSGGRSYEQYF.

This clone appeared a single time. The CDR3: CSYSRGEGIDEQYF. Written as DNA, the CDR3 is TGCAGCTATTCGAGGGGGGAGGGTATAGACGAGCAGTACTTC. The chain employs TRBV29-1 and TRBJ2-7, with a possible D match to TRBD2 (7 bases). V gave up 8 bases and J gave up 5 bases, with 22 bases separating them. The CDR3 loop spans 14 amino acids. CDR1 and CDR2 from the germline V gene are SQVTM and ANQGSEA.

This chain joins TRBV12-5 and TRBJ2-3; TRBD2 matches at 10 bases. CDR1 is LGHNT and CDR2 is FRNRAP in the germline V gene. The CDR3 extends over 16 amino acids. V was pared by 4 bases and J by 4 bases, with 8 bases of the junction left unmatched. CDR3 region: CASGSLPSGSADTQYF. As DNA, the CDR3 is TGTGCTAGTGGTTCTCTACCTAGCGGGAGTGCAGATACGCAGTATTTT. Full variable domain (outside the CDR3, taken from reference TRBV12-5 and TRBJ2-3): DARVTQTPRHKVTEMGQEVTMRCQPILGHNTVFWYRQTMMQGLELLAYFRNRAPLDDSGMPKDRFSAEMPDATLATLKIQPSEPRDSAVYFCASGSLPSGSADTQYFGPGTRLTVL.

The V call is TRBV7-2, the J call TRBJ1-5; a possible D gene is TRBD1 (5 bases). The CDR3 contains 14 residues. V dropped 7 bases and J dropped 9 bases, with 19 bases sitting between them. Germline assignment: CDR1 SGHTA and CDR2 FQGNSA. CDR3 in amino acids: CASTLGRGQGPQHF. The CDR3 DNA follows: TGTGCCAGCACCCTCGGGAGGGGCCAGGGGCCCCAGCATTTT.

The chain carries TRBV2 and TRBJ1-2; D is undetermined. V was shortened by 7 bases and J by 4 bases, with 16 bases between the two germline ends. There are 14 residues in the CDR3. The germline gives CDR1 SNHLY, CDR2 FYNNEI. The CDR3 bases are TGTGCCAGCACCCCCCACGGAGAATCCTATGGCTACACCTTC. This sequence encodes CASTPHGESYGYTF.

V is TRBV6-6 and J is TRBJ1-4, with TRBD1 identical over 7 bases. Looked up from germline, CDR1 is MNHNY and CDR2 is SVGAGI (reference sequence). The CDR3 consists of 16 residues. V dropped 6 bases and J dropped 2; count of bases not matched to a gene: 9. The CDR3 here is CASRSSGGSTNEKLFF. CDR3 sequence (DNA): TGTGCCAGCAGATCCTCAGGGGGTAGCACTAATGAAAAACTGTTTTTT.

Here the CDR3 reads CASSHQSGELFF. As DNA, the CDR3 is TGTGCCAGCAGTCACCAGTCCGGGGAGCTGTTTTTT. The chain recombines TRBV27 with TRBJ2-2; no reliable D call. V lost 5 bases and J lost 6, with 7 bases in between. Germline V gene data show CDR1 as MNHEY and CDR2 as SMNVEV (reference sequence). The CDR3 sequence is 12 residues long.

The V and J genes are TRBV30 and TRBJ2-2; TRBD2 is a possible D gene (6 bases). Trimming left V 5 bases short and J 5 bases short, with 15 bases between. There are 14 residues in the CDR3. In germline, CDR1 is GTSNPN, CDR2 SVGIG (reference sequence). The DNA of the CDR3 is TGTGCCTGGGGCGGAGCGGGTATTACCGGGGAGCTGTTTTTT. Residues: CAWGGAGITGELFF.

The genes are TRBV6-1 and TRBJ1-1; TRBD1 might be the D (5 bases). Per germline, CDR1 MNHNS and CDR2 SASEGT. This CDR3 comprises 14 residues. V was cut by 4 bases and J by 4 bases, with 13 bases left in between. CDR3 in DNA: TGTGCCAGCAGTGTGGGAGGGGTGAGCACTGAAGCTTTCTTT. Protein: CASSVGGVSTEAFF.

This clone has more than one count but fewer than ten. The genes are TRBV30 and TRBJ2-1; 14 bases are a match to TRBD2. Germline loops: CDR1 GTSNPN, CDR2 SVGIG (reference sequence). With 7 bases clipped from V and 9 bases from J, the junction kept 8 bases outside the gene matches. There are 14 residues in the CDR3. This CDR3 is CASSTSGGEGEQFF. CDR3 DNA sequence: TGTGCCTCCTCGACTAGCGGGGGGGAAGGTGAGCAGTTCTTC. Full variable domain (missing parts from reference TRBV30 and TRBJ2-1): SQTIHQWPATLVQPVGSPLSLECTVEGTSNPNLYWYRQAAGRGLQLLFYSVGIGQISSEVPQNLSASRPQDRQFILSSKKLLLSDSGFYLCASSTSGGEGEQFFGPGTRLTVL.

The genes are TRBV7-9 and TRBJ2-1, with 7 bases lining up with TRBD2. Trimming took 1 base from V and 9 from J; bases not matched to a gene: 6. Germline V gene data show CDR1 as SEHNR and CDR2 as FQNEAQ (reference sequence). The CDR3 sequence is 14 residues long. The DNA of the CDR3 is TGTGCCAGCAGCTTAGAAAGCACTAGCGTTGAGCAGTTCTTC. Translated: CASSLESTSVEQFF.